Following are 17 T cell receptor beta chains from one sample sequenced in a study of PD-1 blockade in classical Hodgkin lymphoma. Sequenced by immunoSEQ multiplex PCR; TCRdb stores in-frame clones only, minus some. The table records around 40,000 clones, over 65% of them present only once. Time point noted: cycle 4 day 1 (C4D1), after more than 5 weeks of nivolumab. Exposure to brentuximab vedotin varied, and each patient had relapsed following autologous stem cell transplantation. Sequencing was performed on peripheral blood mononuclear cells (PBMCs), taken before the fourth cycle of nivolumab. These receptor sequences come from a human donor with classical Hodgkin lymphoma.

The chain has TRBV7-2 and TRBJ2-7; 13 positions agree with TRBD2. The CDR3 length is 14 residues. Looked up from germline, CDR1 is SGHTA and CDR2 is FQGNSA. With 1 base clipped from V and 6 bases from J, the junction kept 0 bases outside the gene matches. The CDR3 nucleotides are TGTGCCAGCAGCTTAGGACTAGCGGGGGGCGAGCAGTACTTC. Protein product: CASSLGLAGGEQYF. Supplemented by reference TRBV7-2 and TRBJ2-7, the full variable domain reads GAGVSQSPSNKVTEKGKDVELRCDPISGHTALYWYRQSLGQGLEFLIYFQGNSAPDKSGLPSDRFSAERTGGSVSTLTIQRTQQEDSAVYLCASSLGLAGGEQYFGPGTRLTVT.

This rearrangement joins TRBV7-2 to TRBJ1-4, with TRBD1 as a possible D gene (6 bases). The V end lost 8 bases, the J end lost 8 bases, and 18 bases lay between the germline ends. Germline CDR1 is SGHTA and CDR2 is FQGNSA. The CDR3 loop spans 14 amino acids. CDR3: CASSAQGSGEKLFF. The CDR3 DNA follows: TGTGCCAGCTCGGCGCAGGGGTCGGGAGAAAAACTGTTTTTT.

The chain carries TRBV2 and TRBJ2-2, with D hard to call. The germline V gene has CDR1 SNHLY and CDR2 FYNNEI. The CDR3 sequence is 14 residues long. V shed 6 bases and J shed 4 bases, with 12 bases lying between them. The CDR3 coding sequence is TGTGCCAGCAGCGCCCCCGGGTTCACCGGGGAGCTGTTTTTT. Its protein product is CASSAPGFTGELFF.

The chain employs TRBV4-2 and TRBJ1-3, with D uncertain. The CDR3 totals 14 residues. The germline V gene has CDR1 LGHNA and CDR2 YNFKEQ. Trimming took off 2 bases at V and 6 bases at J, with 11 bases between the two ends. The CDR3 DNA follows: TGTGCCAGCAGCCAACGAGCCGGGGAAAACACCATATATTTT. It encodes CASSQRAGENTIYF.

The CDR3 is CASSQEQQGDEKLFF. CDR3 nucleotide sequence: TGTGCCAGCAGCCAAGAACAACAGGGGGATGAAAAACTGTTTTTT. The J gene is TRBJ1-4, the V gene TRBV4-2, with TRBD1 identical over 8 bases. V trimming: 0 bases; J trimming: 6 bases; junction bases outside the gene matches: 3. The CDR3 covers 15 residues. Germline V gene sequence: CDR1 LGHNA, CDR2 YNFKEQ.

As DNA, the CDR3 is TGTGCCAGCAGCGCTAACCCGGGACTAGCGACGGAGACCCAGTACTTC. It yields the protein CASSANPGLATETQYF. The V and J genes are TRBV9 and TRBJ2-5; 10 bases are a match to TRBD2. Germline CDR1 reads SGDLS; CDR2 reads YYNGEE. V lost 3 bases, J lost 5 bases, and 10 bases stayed unmatched. The CDR3 is 16 residues long.

This clone showed up just a few times. This rearrangement joins TRBV28 to TRBJ1-2, with unresolved D. The CDR3 totals 17 residues. From germline, CDR1 is MDHEN and CDR2 SYDVKM. V was shortened by 6 bases and J by 0 bases, with 20 bases between the two germline ends. The CDR3, as DNA: TGTGCCAGCAGACGATATCCGGACCCCCTATCTAACTATGGCTACACCTTC. Protein sequence: CASRRYPDPLSNYGYTF.

The chain is built from TRBV4-1 and TRBJ1-3; D is uncertain. Germline CDR1 is MGHRA and CDR2 is YSYEKL. Trimming took off 0 bases at V and 0 bases at J, with 0 bases between the two ends. The CDR3 has 13 residues. The CDR3 nucleotides read TGCGCCAGCAGCCAAGACTCTGGAAACACCATATATTTT. It yields the protein CASSQDSGNTIYF.

The DNA of the CDR3 is TGTGCCAGCAGCTCCACCTTTCGGGAAAGCACAGATACGCAGTATTTT. Translation gives CASSSTFRESTDTQYF. This chain uses TRBV7-9 with TRBJ2-3; D might be TRBD2 (5 bases). The CDR3 is made up of 16 amino acids. Trimming pared 4 bases from V and 0 bases from J, leaving 14 bases between. Germline V gene lookup returns CDR1 SEHNR and CDR2 FQNEAQ (reference sequence).

The genes are TRBV28 and TRBJ2-4; 7 bases map to TRBD2. The CDR3 has 16 residues. Germline V gene lookup returns CDR1 MDHEN and CDR2 SYDVKM. The V and J ends lost 6 bases and 2 bases, in that order; junction bases with no gene match: 10. The CDR3 coding sequence is TGTGCCAGCAGCCCCAGGGAGGGCTGGACCAAAAACATTCAGTACTTC. The encoded protein is CASSPREGWTKNIQYF.

The chain carries TRBV9 and TRBJ2-3, with D tentatively TRBD1 or TRBD2 (5 bases each). This CDR3 has 16 residues. The V and J ends lost 0 bases and 1 base respectively, with 12 bases between them. Germline V lookup: CDR1 SGDLS, CDR2 YYNGEE. The CDR3 region is CASSVAPTGRTDTQYF. The CDR3 DNA follows: TGTGCCAGCAGCGTAGCTCCAACGGGGCGCACAGATACGCAGTATTTT. The complete variable domain, with remaining parts taken from reference TRBV9 and TRBJ2-3, reads DSGVTQTPKHLITATGQRVTLRCSPRSGDLSVYWYQQSLDQGLQFLIQYYNGEERAKGNILERFSAQQFPDLHSELNLSSLELGDSALYFCASSVAPTGRTDTQYFGPGTRLTVL.

This clone appeared a few times. The V call is TRBV5-1, the J call TRBJ1-3; no clear D gene. The CDR3 sequence is 13 residues long. Germline V gives CDR1 SGHRS, CDR2 YFSETQ. The ends were cut back, 4 bases at V and 0 bases at J, with 5 bases in the middle. In nucleotides, the CDR3 is TGCGCCAGCAGCGGATCCTCTGGAAACACCATATATTTT. It is translated as CASSGSSGNTIYF.

V is TRBV9 and J is TRBJ2-7, with D possibly TRBD1 on 6 matching bases. CDR1 is SGDLS, CDR2 YYNGEE, per germline. CDR3 length: 16 amino acids. V shed 0 bases and J shed 1 base, with 14 bases lying between them. CDR3 loop: CASSVDPTGSSYEQYF. DNA for the CDR3: TGTGCCAGCAGCGTAGACCCGACAGGCTCGTCCTACGAGCAGTACTTC.

The chain carries TRBV5-1 and TRBJ2-1; 11 nucleotides agree with TRBD2. Germline trimming cut 4 bases from V and 8 bases from J; bases unmatched to any gene: 8. CDR3 length equals 15 residues. CDR1 SGHRS and CDR2 YFSETQ come from the germline V gene. This CDR3 is CASSQLAGEVYEQFF. As DNA, the CDR3 is TGCGCCAGCAGCCAACTAGCGGGGGAGGTCTATGAGCAGTTCTTC.

The chain joins TRBV7-9 to TRBJ1-1; D not resolved. Per the germline V gene, CDR1 is SEHNR and CDR2 is FQNEAQ (reference sequence). Deletions cut 9 bases from V and 4 bases from J, with 15 bases between. The CDR3 is 13 amino acids. The DNA of the CDR3 is TGTGCCAGGACGCCAGAAGTACTCACTGAAGCTTTCTTT. Its protein is CARTPEVLTEAFF.

The rearrangement uses TRBV6-1 and TRBJ1-1, with 8 bases lining up with TRBD1. This CDR3 contains 15 residues. The trim removed 7 bases at V and 1 base at J, leaving 8 bases unmatched. From germline, CDR1 is MNHNS and CDR2 SASEGT. The CDR3 protein is CASTPRTGTNTEAFF. The CDR3 DNA is TGTGCCAGCACCCCTAGGACAGGGACGAACACTGAAGCTTTCTTT.

J is TRBJ2-5 and V is TRBV27; D perhaps matches TRBD1 (5 bases). Between the trimmed V and J ends, which lost 5 bases and 2 bases, there was a span of 9 bases. Germline-derived CDR1 and CDR2 are MNHEY and SMNVEV (reference sequence). This CDR3 spans 13 amino acids. CDR3: CASSPGFQETQYF. The CDR3 nucleotides are TGTGCCAGCAGTCCAGGGTTTCAAGAGACCCAGTACTTC.